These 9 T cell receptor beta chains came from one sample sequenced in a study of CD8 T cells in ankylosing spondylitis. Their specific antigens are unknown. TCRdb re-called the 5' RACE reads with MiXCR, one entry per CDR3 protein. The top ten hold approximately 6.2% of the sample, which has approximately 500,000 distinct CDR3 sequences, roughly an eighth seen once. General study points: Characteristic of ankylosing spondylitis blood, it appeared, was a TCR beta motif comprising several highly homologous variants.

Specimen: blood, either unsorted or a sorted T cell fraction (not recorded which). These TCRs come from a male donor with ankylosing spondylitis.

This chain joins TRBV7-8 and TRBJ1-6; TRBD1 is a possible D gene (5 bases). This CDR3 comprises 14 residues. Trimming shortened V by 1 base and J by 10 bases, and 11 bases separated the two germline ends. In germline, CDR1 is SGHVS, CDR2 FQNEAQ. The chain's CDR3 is CASSLGGERSPLHF. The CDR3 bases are TGTGCCAGCAGCTTAGGGGGGGAAAGATCACCCCTCCACTTT.

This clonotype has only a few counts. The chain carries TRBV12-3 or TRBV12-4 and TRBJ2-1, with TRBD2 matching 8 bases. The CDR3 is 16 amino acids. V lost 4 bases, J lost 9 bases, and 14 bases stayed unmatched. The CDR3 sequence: CASSSPGRARKGEQFF. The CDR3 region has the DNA TGTGCCAGCAGTTCCCCCGGGAGGGCAAGGAAGGGTGAGCAGTTCTTC.

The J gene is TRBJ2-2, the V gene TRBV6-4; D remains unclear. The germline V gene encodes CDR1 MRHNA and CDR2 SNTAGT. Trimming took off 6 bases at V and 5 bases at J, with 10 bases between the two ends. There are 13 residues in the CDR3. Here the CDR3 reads CASREELTGELFF. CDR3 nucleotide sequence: TGTGCCAGCAGAGAGGAACTGACCGGGGAGCTGTTTTTT.

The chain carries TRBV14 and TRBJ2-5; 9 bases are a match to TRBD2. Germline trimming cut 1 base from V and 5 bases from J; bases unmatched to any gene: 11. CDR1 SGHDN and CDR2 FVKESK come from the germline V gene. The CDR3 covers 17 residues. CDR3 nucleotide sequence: TGTGCCAGCAGCCAAGGCAGGCCGGGACTAGCCTGGGAGACCCAGTACTTC. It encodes CASSQGRPGLAWETQYF.

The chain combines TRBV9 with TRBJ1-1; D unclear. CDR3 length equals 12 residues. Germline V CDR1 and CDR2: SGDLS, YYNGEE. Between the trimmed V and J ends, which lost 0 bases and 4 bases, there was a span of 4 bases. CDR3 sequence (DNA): TGTGCCAGCAGCGTAGCCAGCACTGAAGCTTTCTTT. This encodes CASSVASTEAFF.

CDR3 residues: CASSYFWRAQETQYF. CDR3 DNA: TGTGCCAGCAGTTACTTCTGGCGGGCTCAAGAGACCCAGTACTTC. V and J are TRBV6-5 and TRBJ2-5, with TRBD2 as a possible D gene (5 bases). This CDR3 contains 15 residues. The V gene's germline CDR1 is MNHEY and CDR2 SVGAGI. The germline V and J ends were trimmed by 1 base and 2 bases, with 11 bases remaining between them.

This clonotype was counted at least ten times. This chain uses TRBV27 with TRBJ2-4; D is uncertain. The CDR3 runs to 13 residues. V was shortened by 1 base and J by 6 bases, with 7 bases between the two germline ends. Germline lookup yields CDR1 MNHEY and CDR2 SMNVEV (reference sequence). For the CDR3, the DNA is TGTGCCAGCAGTTTATATTATCTAAACATTCAGTACTTC. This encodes CASSLYYLNIQYF.

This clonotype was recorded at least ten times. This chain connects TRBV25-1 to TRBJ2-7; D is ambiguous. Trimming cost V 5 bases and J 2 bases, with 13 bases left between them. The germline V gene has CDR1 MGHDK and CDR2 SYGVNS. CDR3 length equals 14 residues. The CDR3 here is CASSRQDKPYEQYF. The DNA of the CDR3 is TGTGCCAGCAGTCGCCAGGATAAACCCTACGAGCAGTACTTC.

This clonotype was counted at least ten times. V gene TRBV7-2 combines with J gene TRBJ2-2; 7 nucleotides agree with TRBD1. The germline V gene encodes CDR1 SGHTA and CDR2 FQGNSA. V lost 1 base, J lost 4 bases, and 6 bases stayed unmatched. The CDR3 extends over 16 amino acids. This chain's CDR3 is CASSLVTGAVTGELFF. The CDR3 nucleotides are TGTGCCAGCAGCTTAGTCACAGGGGCGGTCACCGGGGAGCTGTTTTTT.